Listed below are T cell receptor beta chains from one sample, sequenced in a study of cytomegalovirus exposure and HLA in healthy donors. The method was immunoSEQ multiplex PCR; TCRdb's version includes in-frame clones alone and lacks a portion of them. The sample carries 150,000 to 200,000 clones, around 77% recorded once. Sequenced: PBMCs. These receptors originate from a man between 35 and 55 years old in good health and CMV-seronegative. Both conserved end residues are part of each CDR3. D genes are given only for firm matches. Rows may omit the clone size; those that give it use once, few, many or a size class.

j_call d_call clone_size v_call cdr3_aa cdr3_nt
TRBJ1-5 NA NA TRBV28 CASSLLQDQPQHF TGTGCCAGCAGTTTATTACAAGATCAGCCCCAGCATTTT
TRBJ2-7 TRBD1 NA TRBV27 CASSGTGEAYEQYF TGTGCCAGCAGCGGAACAGGGGAAGCCTACGAGCAGTACTTC
TRBJ2-5 NA NA TRBV9 CASSVGAFLYQETQYF TGTGCCAGCAGCGTAGGGGCGTTTCTATACCAAGAGACCCAGTACTTC
TRBJ2-2 NA NA TRBV15 CATSIAMNTGELFF TGTGCCACCAGCATAGCCATGAACACCGGGGAGCTGTTTTTT
TRBJ1-4 NA few TRBV6-1 CASRNRTGEKLFF TGTGCCAGCAGGAATAGAACGGGTGAAAAACTGTTTTTT
TRBJ2-5 NA NA TRBV5-1 CASSLAWGHPETQYF TGCGCCAGCAGCTTGGCCTGGGGACACCCCGAGACCCAGTACTTC
TRBJ1-1 NA NA TRBV28 CASSFSAATEAFF TGTGCCAGCAGTTTTTCGGCGGCCACTGAAGCTTTCTTT
TRBJ2-3 TRBD2 NA TRBV4-2 CASSQLGWGGEDTQYF TGTGCCAGCAGCCAATTAGGGTGGGGAGGGGAAGATACGCAGTATTTT
TRBJ2-1 NA NA TRBV7-2 CASSLNRNLGSNEQFF TGTGCCAGCAGCCTCAATAGAAACCTAGGCTCCAATGAGCAGTTCTTC
TRBJ1-3 NA few TRBV25-1 CASSESRVGNTIYF TGTGCCAGCAGTGAAAGTCGGGTTGGAAACACCATATATTTT
TRBJ2-2 NA NA TRBV7-2 CASSSRTRSTGELFF TGTGCCAGCAGCTCCCGGACTCGGAGCACCGGGGAGCTGTTTTTT
TRBJ2-5 TRBD2 NA TRBV5-1 CASSIEGTSEETQYF TGCGCCAGCAGCATTGAAGGGACTAGCGAAGAGACCCAGTACTTC
TRBJ1-3 NA NA TRBV9 CASTYGDTGNTIYF TGTGCCAGCACATACGGGGATACTGGAAACACCATATATTTT
TRBJ2-7 NA few TRBV19 CASSIDASVGQYF TGTGCCAGTAGTATAGATGCGAGTGTCGGGCAGTACTTC
TRBJ1-1 TRBD1 NA TRBV30 CAWRDRGRTMNTEAFF TGTGCCTGGAGGGACAGGGGGCGGACTATGAACACTGAAGCTTTCTTT
TRBJ2-7 NA NA TRBV21-1 CASSKSSSVVYEQYF TGTGCCAGCAGCAAATCATCTAGCGTGGTTTACGAGCAGTACTTC
TRBJ2-7 NA NA TRBV7-9 CASTTTRAATYEQYF TGTGCCAGCACCACCACTAGGGCAGCCACCTACGAGCAGTACTTC
TRBJ1-5 NA NA TRBV5-1 CASSLSGLEPLGNQPQHF TGCGCCAGCAGCTTGTCAGGACTTGAACCCTTAGGCAATCAGCCCCAGCATTTT
TRBJ2-3 NA NA TRBV11-3 CASRDRGADTQYF TGTGCCAGCAGAGATCGCGGGGCAGATACGCAGTATTTT
TRBJ1-1 TRBD1 NA TRBV25-1 CASSAGQLRLTEAFF TGTGCCAGCAGTGCGGGACAGCTCAGACTCACTGAAGCTTTCTTT
TRBJ2-7 NA NA TRBV5-8 CASSSDSGYEQYF TGTGCCAGCAGCTCGGACAGTGGGTACGAGCAGTACTTC
TRBJ2-1 TRBD2 NA TRBV10-1 CASSESTSGSDEQFF TGCGCCAGCAGTGAGTCAACTAGCGGGAGTGATGAGCAGTTCTTC
TRBJ1-1 TRBD1 NA TRBV27 CASSLQKPRGYTEAFF TGTGCCAGCAGTTTACAAAAACCCAGGGGGTACACTGAAGCTTTCTTT
TRBJ2-7 TRBD1 NA TRBV28 CASSLPTGDEQYF TGTGCCAGCAGTTTACCTACAGGGGACGAGCAGTACTTC
TRBJ2-5 NA NA TRBV7-2 CASSRSFGRDQETQYF TGTGCCAGCAGCCGCTCATTCGGGAGAGACCAAGAGACCCAGTACTTC
TRBJ1-3 NA NA TRBV15 CATSRDRSSGNTIYF TGTGCCACCAGCAGAGACAGAAGCTCTGGAAACACCATATATTTT
TRBJ2-7 TRBD2 NA TRBV10-2 CASSGLAGGSYEQYF TGCGCCAGCAGTGGCCTAGCGGGAGGTTCCTACGAGCAGTACTTC
TRBJ2-2 NA once TRBV19 CASSIVGQGKELFF TGTGCCAGTAGTATAGTCGGGCAGGGAAAAGAGCTGTTTTTT
TRBJ2-7 NA NA TRBV5-1 CASSLAFNEQYF TGCGCCAGCAGCTTGGCCTTTAACGAGCAGTACTTC
TRBJ2-5 TRBD2 few TRBV19 CASSSGLAGRGETQYF TGTGCCAGTAGTTCCGGACTAGCGGGTAGGGGGGAGACCCAGTACTTC
TRBJ2-2 NA NA TRBV4-1 CASSQVWSQGGELFF TGCGCCAGCAGCCAAGTATGGTCTCAGGGCGGGGAGCTGTTTTTT
TRBJ1-2 NA NA TRBV11-2 CASSSGAGFF TGTGCCAGCAGCTCAGGGGCAGGTTTCTTC
TRBJ2-3 NA NA TRBV9 CASSVAGDTQYF TGTGCCAGCAGCGTAGCGGGAGATACGCAGTATTTT
TRBJ1-2 NA NA TRBV28 CASSLSNNYGYTF TGTGCCAGCAGTTTATCCAACAATTATGGCTACACCTTC
TRBJ1-4 NA NA TRBV5-6 CASSLDAGFGTNEKLFF TGTGCCAGCAGCTTGGACGCGGGCTTCGGAACTAATGAAAAACTGTTTTTT
TRBJ2-4 TRBD2 NA TRBV6-1 CASSAPGLASYKNSQYF TGTGCCAGCAGTGCCCCGGGACTAGCGTCTTACAAAAACAGTCAGTACTTC
TRBJ2-7 NA few TRBV27 CASFLSSYEQYF TGTGCCAGCTTCCTAAGCTCCTACGAGCAGTACTTC
TRBJ2-7 TRBD1 once TRBV5-1 CASSAGTGVYEQYF TGCGCCAGCAGCGCCGGGACAGGGGTTTACGAGCAGTACTTC
TRBJ1-2 TRBD1 NA TRBV7-3 CASRPSGTGGGGYTF TGTGCCAGCAGGCCATCTGGGACAGGGGGCGGTGGCTACACCTTC
TRBJ2-1 TRBD2 NA TRBV5-1 CASSPPAGGGNEQFF TGCGCCAGCAGCCCCCCTGCGGGAGGTGGAAATGAGCAGTTCTTC
TRBJ2-2 NA NA TRBV5-1 CASSRQPYPETNTGELFF TGCGCCAGCAGCCGACAACCTTACCCCGAAACCAACACCGGGGAGCTGTTTTTT
TRBJ1-1 NA NA TRBV18 CASSPYRDTNTEAFF TGTGCCAGCTCACCCTACCGGGACACGAACACTGAAGCTTTCTTT
TRBJ1-2 TRBD1 NA TRBV5-6 CASSWDRKLYGYTF TGTGCCAGCAGCTGGGACAGAAAACTCTATGGCTACACCTTC
TRBJ2-3 NA NA TRBV15 CATSRDRGFPDTQYF TGTGCCACCAGCAGAGATAGGGGCTTCCCAGATACGCAGTATTTT
TRBJ1-2 NA NA TRBV4-1 CASSQDRSGTNYGYTF TGCGCCAGCAGCCAAGATAGATCGGGGACTAACTATGGCTACACCTTC
TRBJ2-7 TRBD2 NA TRBV7-3 CASSAHPGLVYEQYF TGTGCCAGCAGCGCCCACCCCGGACTAGTCTACGAGCAGTACTTC
TRBJ1-1 TRBD1 NA TRBV19 CASSIDLPQLLGQGSQAFF TGTGCCAGTAGTATAGACCTCCCCCAGCTTTTGGGACAGGGGTCGCAAGCTTTCTTT
TRBJ1-1 TRBD1 NA TRBV11-2 CASSFRPTGVAFF TGTGCCAGCAGCTTTCGCCCTACAGGGGTAGCTTTCTTT
TRBJ2-3 NA once TRBV19 CASSHGRGDTQYF TGTGCCAGTAGTCACGGGAGAGGGGATACGCAGTATTTT
TRBJ2-1 TRBD2 NA TRBV15 CATSGLAGTYNEQFF TGTGCCACCAGCGGACTAGCGGGCACCTACAATGAGCAGTTCTTC
TRBJ1-5 TRBD1 few TRBV6-5 CASSHLQGASQPQHF TGTGCCAGCAGTCATTTACAGGGGGCTTCGCAGCCCCAGCATTTT
TRBJ1-1 NA NA TRBV9 CASSAVNRRSTEAFF TGTGCCAGCAGCGCAGTTAACCGGCGGAGCACTGAAGCTTTCTTT
TRBJ1-2 NA few TRBV2 CASSSVNYGYTF TGTGCCAGCAGTTCGGTAAACTATGGCTACACCTTC
TRBJ1-1 TRBD1 NA TRBV30 CAWRGTGEAFF TGTGCCTGGAGGGGGACAGGGGAAGCTTTCTTT
TRBJ1-4 NA NA TRBV27 CASSLNPGVTNEKLFF TGTGCCAGCAGTCTTAACCCAGGGGTTACTAATGAAAAACTGTTTTTT